This TCR beta chain was identified during a study of identical twins. Turning to this clonotype: Its antigen is unknown.

Study findings and constraints: Fewer insertions characterized abundant cord blood beta clonotypes, whereas memory repertoires showed none.

CDR3 length equals 14 residues. Germline V lookup: CDR1 SEHNR, CDR2 FQNEAQ (reference sequence). V was pared by 1 base and J by 5 bases, with 11 bases between. Template switching (which added a universal primer site) was used, and cDNA carried unique molecular identifiers. TCRdb ran MiXCR on the 5' RACE reads and lists one entry per CDR3 protein. The sample includes around 530,000 distinct CDR3 sequences, about 15% of them seen just once. All donors were healthy Caucasians. A further study also used this sample, focusing on yellow fever vaccine responses in identical twins.

The sample taken for sequencing was CD4+ T cells sorted from blood. This TCR derives from a young woman in good health. The chain is built from TRBV7-9 and TRBJ2-5; D remains ambiguous. CDR3: CASSLVRYWETQYF. The CDR3 region has the DNA TGTGCCAGCAGCTTAGTACGGTATTGGGAGACCCAGTACTTC.